One sample yielded the 32 T cell receptor beta chains listed below, sequenced in a study of shared clonotypes between healthy human individuals. Clones were sequenced by immunoSEQ multiplex PCR, and TCRdb holds only the in-frame ones, with some missing. The sample shows roughly 2.6 million clones, more than 80% of them seen only once. The sequenced sample was naive CD4+ T cells sorted from blood. Subset of the sample: CD45RA+ positively selected. The receptors were sampled from a man between 18 and 29 years old in good health.

V gene TRBV4-2 combines with J gene TRBJ1-3; D not certain. Germline V gene data show CDR1 as LGHNA and CDR2 as YNFKEQ. This CDR3 spans 17 amino acids. V was cut by 3 bases and J by 0 bases, with 15 bases left in between. CDR3 coding DNA: TGTGCCAGCAGCCAGGAGTATACAGTCTACTCTGGAAACACCATATATTTT. Protein: CASSQEYTVYSGNTIYF.

On this clone itself: This sample includes further DNA sequences coding for the same CDR3. V usage is TRBV5-1 and J usage is TRBJ2-5; 7 bases line up with TRBD1. V was clipped by 5 bases and J by 2 bases; unmatched bases: 6. This CDR3 comprises 14 residues. Germline CDR1 reads SGHRS; CDR2 reads YFSETQ. The CDR3 protein is CASSPGTAQETQYF. The CDR3 DNA reads as TGCGCCAGCAGTCCCGGGACAGCACAAGAGACCCAGTACTTC.

Concerning this clone itself: Other DNA sequences in this specimen translate into the identical CDR3. The rearrangement uses TRBV9 and TRBJ2-1; 9 bases align to TRBD1. Germline CDR1 SGDLS, CDR2 YYNGEE. This CDR3 contains 15 residues. With V trimmed by 0 bases and J by 4 bases, 2 bases remained unmatched. CDR3 DNA sequence: TGTGCCAGCAGCGTAGGGACAGGGGCATACAATGAGCAGTTCTTC. Protein sequence: CASSVGTGAYNEQFF.

The chain recombines TRBV11-2 with TRBJ1-6, with 8 bases lining up with TRBD1. The CDR3 runs 16 residues. The junction had 10 bases not matched to a gene; V was cut back by 4 bases and J by 8 bases. Germline assignment: CDR1 SGHAT and CDR2 FQNNGV. In DNA, the CDR3 is TGTGCCAGCAGCTCGTCGGACAGGGCCCGCTATTCACCCCTCCACTTT. It translates to CASSSSDRARYSPLHF.

In DNA, the CDR3 is TGTGCCTGCTGGAGAACCGGGGAGCTGTTTTTT. Its protein is CACWRTGELFF. The V call is TRBV30, the J call TRBJ2-2; D not certain. This CDR3 is 11 amino acids long. V shed 6 bases and J shed 5 bases, with 7 bases lying between them. From germline, CDR1 is GTSNPN and CDR2 SVGIG (reference sequence).

The chain couples TRBV15 to TRBJ1-6; D not certain. V was pared by 1 base and J by 4 bases, with 8 bases between. Germline V lookup: CDR1 LNHNV, CDR2 YYDKDF (reference sequence). The CDR3 totals 15 residues. The CDR3 region is CATSRAVNYNSPLHF. In nucleotides, the CDR3 is TGTGCCACCAGCAGAGCGGTGAATTATAATTCACCCCTCCACTTT.

V is TRBV10-2 and J is TRBJ2-7, with D possibly matching TRBD2 (5 bases). Trimming pared 3 bases from V and 9 bases from J, leaving 9 bases between. The V gene's germline CDR1 is WSHSY and CDR2 SAAADI. This CDR3 has 11 residues. CDR3 sequence: CASSETRGQYF. CDR3 DNA: TGCGCCAGCAGTGAAACCCGGGGGCAGTACTTC.

The chain is built from TRBV27 and TRBJ2-3; 11 bases match TRBD2. Trimming took 5 bases from V and 2 from J; bases not matched to a gene: 3. Germline lookup yields CDR1 MNHEY and CDR2 SMNVEV (reference sequence). The CDR3 has 15 residues. The CDR3 spells CASSISGRATDTQYF. The CDR3 nucleotides read TGTGCCAGCAGTATTAGCGGGAGGGCCACAGATACGCAGTATTTT.

The V and J genes are TRBV7-2 and TRBJ2-7, with D possibly being TRBD2 (6 bases). Deletions cut 6 bases from V and 2 bases from J, with 17 bases between. From germline, CDR1 is SGHTA and CDR2 FQGNSA. The CDR3 covers 15 residues. CDR3 coding DNA: TGTGCCAGCAGAACCCTGGGACTGCTAACCTACGAGCAGTACTTC. Translating gives CASRTLGLLTYEQYF.

The table lists this clone with a count of one. The rearrangement links TRBV7-3 to TRBJ2-7; TRBD2 matches 10 bases. Looked up from germline, CDR1 is SGHTA and CDR2 is FQGTGA. This CDR3 has 16 amino acids. Germline trimming cut 5 bases from V and 4 bases from J; bases unmatched to any gene: 11. Written as DNA, the CDR3 is TGTGCCAGCAGCCAAGTGTCTAGCGGGAGTATGTACGAGCAGTACTTC. Amino acid sequence: CASSQVSSGSMYEQYF.

As for this clone: The sample holds other DNA sequences that translate to the same CDR3. This sequence joins TRBV5-1 and TRBJ2-3; 12 nucleotides agree with TRBD2. This CDR3 has 17 residues. V trimming: 4 bases; J trimming: 0 bases; junction bases outside the gene matches: 6. Looked up from germline, CDR1 is SGHRS and CDR2 is YFSETQ. This CDR3 is CASSAGTSGSSTDTQYF. CDR3 bases: TGCGCCAGCAGCGCAGGGACTAGCGGGTCTAGCACAGATACGCAGTATTTT.

The chain carries TRBV25-1 and TRBJ2-5; D is undetermined. The germline V gene encodes CDR1 MGHDK and CDR2 SYGVNS. Trimming cost V 2 bases and J 7 bases, with 14 bases left between them. This CDR3 is built from 14 residues. The CDR3: CASSETLTKGTQYF. CDR3 DNA: TGTGCCAGCAGTGAAACGCTCACCAAAGGGACCCAGTACTTC.

The chain couples TRBV19 to TRBJ1-1; 8 bases fit TRBD1. The CDR3 runs 17 residues. Germline-derived CDR1 and CDR2 are LNHDA and SQIVND (reference sequence). Losses at the gene ends were 2 bases for V and 4 bases for J; bases not matched to a gene: 12. The chain's CDR3 is CASSIPRGRDVLTEAFF. CDR3 nucleotide sequence: TGTGCCAGTAGTATACCCAGGGGGCGCGACGTCCTCACTGAAGCTTTCTTT.

This clone appeared once. The J gene is TRBJ2-3, the V gene TRBV18, with a weak D call TRBD2 (6 bases). Germline assignment: CDR1 KGHSH and CDR2 LQKENI. Trimming pared 5 bases from V and 1 base from J, leaving 22 bases between. The CDR3 is 18 residues long. This CDR3 reads CASSYPVGSGGGTDTQYF. The CDR3 region has the DNA TGTGCCAGCTCATACCCGGTGGGGTCCGGAGGGGGCACAGATACGCAGTATTTT. The entire variable domain, with the rest obtained from reference TRBV18 and TRBJ2-3, is as follows: NAGVMQNPRHLVRRRGQEARLRCSPMKGHSHVYWYRQLPEEGLKFMVYLQKENIIDESGMPKERFSAEFPKEGPSILRIQQVVRGDSAAYFCASSYPVGSGGGTDTQYFGPGTRLTVL.

The chain carries TRBV30 and TRBJ2-5; weak D call: TRBD1 (5 bases). Trimming stripped 0 bases from V and 7 bases from J, with 6 bases between. This CDR3 is 11 amino acids long. Germline assignment: CDR1 GTSNPN and CDR2 SVGIG (reference sequence). The CDR3 sequence: CAWSVQATQYF. The CDR3 bases are TGTGCCTGGAGTGTACAGGCGACCCAGTACTTC.

This clone showed up just a few times. The sample holds other DNA sequences that translate to the same CDR3. The chain couples TRBV10-1 to TRBJ2-1, with D unresolved. The CDR3 is 12 amino acids. CDR1 and CDR2 from the germline V gene are WNHNN and SYGVQD (reference sequence). The V gene lost 3 bases and the J gene lost 4 bases, with 4 bases spanning the gap. Written as DNA, the CDR3 is TGCGCCAGCAGTGACCCTTACAATGAGCAGTTCTTC. Its protein product is CASSDPYNEQFF.

V and J are TRBV6-5 and TRBJ1-2; D is ambiguous. The germline gives CDR1 MNHEY, CDR2 SVGAGI. Trimming shortened V by 0 bases and J by 1 base, and 12 bases separated the two germline ends. CDR3 length equals 16 residues. CDR3 in DNA: TGTGCCAGCAGTTACTCCGGGGTAGGGCTTAACTATGGCTACACCTTC. This codes for CASSYSGVGLNYGYTF.

This chain uses TRBV5-6 with TRBJ2-4; 8 bases are shared with TRBD2. V was clipped by 4 bases and J by 6 bases; unmatched bases: 9. The CDR3 loop spans 15 amino acids. The V gene's germline CDR1 is SGHDT and CDR2 YYEEEE. CDR3 loop: CASSRRGARVNIQYF. DNA for the CDR3: TGTGCCAGCAGCAGGCGGGGGGCCCGGGTAAACATTCAGTACTTC.

This chain joins TRBV6-6 and TRBJ2-1; possible D gene TRBD1, 5 bases. V was shortened by 6 bases and J by 4 bases, with 13 bases between the two germline ends. This CDR3 is built from 14 residues. The germline CDR1 and CDR2 sequences are MNHNY and SVGAGI (reference sequence). The CDR3 here is CASSLGRPYNEQFF. The CDR3 nucleotides are TGTGCCAGCAGCTTGGGGCGACCGTACAATGAGCAGTTCTTC.

The gene calls are TRBV5-1 and TRBJ2-7; either TRBD1 or TRBD2 may fit D (5 bases each). Germline V lookup: CDR1 SGHRS, CDR2 YFSETQ. This CDR3 is 17 amino acids long. V dropped 0 bases and J dropped 0 bases, with 16 bases sitting between them. CDR3 nucleotides: TGCGCCAGCAGCTTGGGAGGGGCCAACTCCAACTCCTACGAGCAGTACTTC. This translates into CASSLGGANSNSYEQYF. Supplemented by reference TRBV5-1 and TRBJ2-7, the full variable domain reads KAGVTQTPRYLIKTRGQQVTLSCSPISGHRSVSWYQQTPGQGLQFLFEYFSETQRNKGNFPGRFSGRQFSNSRSEMNVSTLELGDSALYLCASSLGGANSNSYEQYFGPGTRLTVT.

The J gene is TRBJ1-4, the V gene TRBV6-6; D unresolved. CDR1 and CDR2 from the germline V gene are MNHNY and SVGAGI (reference sequence). This CDR3 spans 13 amino acids. V was pared by 0 bases and J by 7 bases, with 6 bases between. The CDR3 protein is CASSYSMLEKLFF. CDR3 in DNA: TGTGCCAGCAGTTACTCGATGCTTGAAAAACTGTTTTTT.

The chain is built from TRBV10-2 and TRBJ2-5; D perhaps matches TRBD1 (5 bases). The last part of the DNA fits TRBJ2-7 better; the J call may be wrong. Germline-derived CDR1 and CDR2 are WSHSY and SAAADI. The CDR3 totals 12 residues. CDR3 sequence: CASRDNNYEQYF. For the CDR3, the DNA is TGCGCCAGCAGGGACAACAACTACGAGCAGTACTTC.

This clone was seen a single time. The V and J genes are TRBV7-2 and TRBJ2-1; a weak D match, TRBD2 (6 bases). Germline CDR1 reads SGHTA; CDR2 reads FQGNSA. Trimming removed 5 bases at V and 3 bases at J, with 14 bases between. The CDR3 length is 15 residues. The CDR3 DNA is TGTGCCAGCAGCACCCCGGGGGTAGGCTACAATGAGCAGTTCTTC. It yields the protein CASSTPGVGYNEQFF.

The chain employs TRBV10-3 and TRBJ2-7; D gene ambiguous. The CDR3 has 13 amino acids. Trimming removed 10 bases at V and 2 bases at J, with 15 bases between. Germline CDR1 and CDR2: ENHRY and SYGVKD. The CDR3 DNA reads as TGTGCCACATTCCCCGGGCAGACCTACGAGCAGTACTTC. It is translated as CATFPGQTYEQYF.

This clone was picked up a small number of times. The same CDR3 arises from other DNA sequences in this sample as well. This rearrangement joins TRBV7-9 to TRBJ2-2; D gene ambiguous. The germline V and J ends were trimmed by 3 bases and 2 bases, with 7 bases remaining between them. The CDR3 runs to 14 residues. The V gene's germline CDR1 is SEHNR and CDR2 FQNEAQ (reference sequence). This CDR3 reads CASSFPPNTGELFF. DNA for the CDR3: TGTGCCAGCAGCTTCCCCCCCAACACCGGGGAGCTGTTTTTT.

The chain carries TRBV19 and TRBJ2-5; 7 bases are a match to TRBD2. Trimming at V came to 4 bases and at J to 2 bases, leaving 7 bases not matched to a gene. CDR1 is LNHDA, CDR2 SQIVND, per germline (reference sequence). This CDR3 has 15 amino acids. CDR3 sequence (DNA): TGTGCCAGTAGTAGGGAGGGACGAGCTCAAGAGACCCAGTACTTC. Translated: CASSREGRAQETQYF.

CDR3: CASSSDAKRWEQYF. CDR3 sequence (DNA): TGTGCCAGCAGCTCGGACGCTAAACGGTGGGAGCAGTACTTC. This chain connects TRBV7-2 to TRBJ2-7; no definite D call. In germline, CDR1 is SGHTA, CDR2 FQGNSA. The CDR3 length is 14 residues. V dropped 4 bases and J dropped 7 bases, with 17 bases sitting between them.

The chain carries TRBV10-3 and TRBJ2-3, with a weak D call TRBD2 (6 bases). V was cut by 4 bases and J by 4 bases, with 12 bases left in between. The CDR3 length is 14 residues. Germline CDR1 and CDR2: ENHRY and SYGVKD. The CDR3 DNA is TGTGCCATCAGTGCGGGGGTAGCAGCAGATACGCAGTATTTT. It is translated as CAISAGVAADTQYF.

The chain recombines TRBV19 with TRBJ1-2, with no clear D. This CDR3 is 14 amino acids long. With 2 bases removed from V and 0 bases from J, the gap between germline ends came to 7 bases. The germline V gene encodes CDR1 LNHDA and CDR2 SQIVND (reference sequence). CDR3 loop: CASSIQEANYGYTF. The CDR3 nucleotides read TGTGCCAGTAGTATACAGGAAGCTAACTATGGCTACACCTTC.

This clone appeared a single time. The chain recombines TRBV10-3 with TRBJ1-1, with D possibly TRBD1 on 6 matching bases. This CDR3 contains 15 residues. Germline V gene lookup returns CDR1 ENHRY and CDR2 SYGVKD. The germline V and J ends were trimmed by 6 bases and 0 bases, with 14 bases remaining between them. CDR3 in amino acids: CAIRETDSMNTEAFF. In nucleotides, the CDR3 is TGTGCCATCAGGGAGACGGACAGCATGAACACTGAAGCTTTCTTT.

The rearrangement uses TRBV11-2 and TRBJ2-7, with TRBD1 identical over 8 bases. The CDR3 is made up of 15 amino acids. The V gene's germline CDR1 is SGHAT and CDR2 FQNNGV. V lost 6 bases to trimming and J lost 5 bases; unmatched junction nucleotides: 12. CDR3 in amino acids: CASSFSRTGSHEQYF. The CDR3, as DNA: TGTGCCAGCAGTTTTTCCCGGACAGGGTCCCACGAGCAGTACTTC.

The chain joins TRBV19 to TRBJ2-7; 10 bases align to TRBD2. The CDR3 is 16 amino acids. Germline V lookup: CDR1 LNHDA, CDR2 SQIVND (reference sequence). V dropped 7 bases and J dropped 0; count of bases not matched to a gene: 9. CDR3 sequence: CASTVAGGPSSYEQYF. The CDR3 DNA sequence: TGTGCCAGTACGGTAGCGGGAGGCCCCAGCTCCTACGAGCAGTACTTC.